One T cell receptor beta chain is described in this entry. The source of the sample is a study of control samples from healthy donors and cancer patients. The junction had 9 bases not matched to a gene; V was cut back by 7 bases and J by 9 bases. This CDR3 region has 13 residues. Clones were sequenced by immunoSEQ multiplex PCR, and TCRdb holds only the in-frame ones, with some missing. The table shows about 110,000 clones, with approximately 84% occurring only once. The V gene is TRBV12-3 or TRBV12-4, the J gene TRBJ2-1; 7 bases fit TRBD2. The receptor was isolated from a man aged 18 to 29 in good health. The sequencing input was blood. CDR3 nucleotide sequence: TGTGCCAGCACAGGACTAGTCAGAGGTGAGCAGTTCTTC. Amino acids: CASTGLVRGEQFF.